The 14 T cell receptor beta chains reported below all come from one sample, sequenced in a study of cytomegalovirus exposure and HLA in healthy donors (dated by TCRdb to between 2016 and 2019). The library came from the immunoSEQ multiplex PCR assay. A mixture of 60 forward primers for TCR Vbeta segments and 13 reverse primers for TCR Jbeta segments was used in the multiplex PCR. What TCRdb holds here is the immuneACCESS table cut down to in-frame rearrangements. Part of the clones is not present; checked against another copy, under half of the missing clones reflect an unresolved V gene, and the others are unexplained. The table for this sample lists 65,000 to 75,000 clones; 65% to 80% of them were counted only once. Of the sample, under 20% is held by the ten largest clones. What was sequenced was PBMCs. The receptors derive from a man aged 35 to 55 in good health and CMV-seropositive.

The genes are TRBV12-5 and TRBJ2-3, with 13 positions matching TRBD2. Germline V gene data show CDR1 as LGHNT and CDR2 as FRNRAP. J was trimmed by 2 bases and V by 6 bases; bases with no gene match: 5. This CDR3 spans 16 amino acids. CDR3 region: CASGEGTSGVTDTQYF. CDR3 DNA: TGTGCTAGTGGGGAAGGGACTAGCGGGGTCACAGATACGCAGTATTTT.

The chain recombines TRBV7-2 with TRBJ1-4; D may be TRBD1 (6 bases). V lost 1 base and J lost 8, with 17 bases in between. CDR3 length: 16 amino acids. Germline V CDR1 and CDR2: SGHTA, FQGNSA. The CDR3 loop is CASSLEPGGRKEKLFF. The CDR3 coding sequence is TGTGCCAGCAGCTTAGAGCCGGGGGGGCGAAAAGAAAAACTGTTTTTT.

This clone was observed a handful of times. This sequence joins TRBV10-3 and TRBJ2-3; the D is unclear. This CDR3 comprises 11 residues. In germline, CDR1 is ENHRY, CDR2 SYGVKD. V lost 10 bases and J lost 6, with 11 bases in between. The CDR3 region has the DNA TGTGCCACTGGCAACATGGATACGCAGTATTTT. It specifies CATGNMDTQYF.

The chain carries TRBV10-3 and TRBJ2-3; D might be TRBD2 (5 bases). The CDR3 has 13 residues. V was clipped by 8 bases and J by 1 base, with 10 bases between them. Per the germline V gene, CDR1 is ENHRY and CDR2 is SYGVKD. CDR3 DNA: TGTGCCATCGAGGGTAGCGGCACAGATACGCAGTATTTT. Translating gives CAIEGSGTDTQYF.

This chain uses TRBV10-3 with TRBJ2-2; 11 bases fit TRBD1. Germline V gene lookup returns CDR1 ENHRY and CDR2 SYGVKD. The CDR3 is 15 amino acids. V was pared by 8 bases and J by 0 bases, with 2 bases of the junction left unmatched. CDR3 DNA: TGTGCCATCGGACAGGGGGCGACGAACACCGGGGAGCTGTTTTTT. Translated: CAIGQGATNTGELFF.

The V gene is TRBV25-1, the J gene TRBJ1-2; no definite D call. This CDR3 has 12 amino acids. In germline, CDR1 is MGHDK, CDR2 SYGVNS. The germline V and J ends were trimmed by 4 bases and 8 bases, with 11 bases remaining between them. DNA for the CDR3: TGTGCCAGCAGTGTCGGAGCCGGGGGCTACACCTTC. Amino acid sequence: CASSVGAGGYTF.

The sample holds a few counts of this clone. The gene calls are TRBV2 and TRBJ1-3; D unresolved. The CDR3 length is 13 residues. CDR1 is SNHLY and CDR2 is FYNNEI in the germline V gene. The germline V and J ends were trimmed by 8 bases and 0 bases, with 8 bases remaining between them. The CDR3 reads CASGQNSGNTIYF. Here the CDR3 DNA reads TGTGCCAGCGGGCAAAACTCTGGAAACACCATATATTTT. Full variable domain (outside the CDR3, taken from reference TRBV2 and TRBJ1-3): EPEVTQTPSHQVTQMGQEVILRCVPISNHLYFYWYRQILGQKVEFLVSFYNNEISEKSEIFDDQFSVERPDGSNFTLKIRSTKLEDSAMYFCASGQNSGNTIYFGEGSWLTVV.

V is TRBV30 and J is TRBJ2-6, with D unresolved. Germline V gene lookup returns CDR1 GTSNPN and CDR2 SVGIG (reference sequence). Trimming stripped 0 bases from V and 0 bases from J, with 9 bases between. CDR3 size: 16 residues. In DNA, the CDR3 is TGTGCCTGGAGTGTACTTAGAAGCTCTGGGGCCAACGTCCTGACTTTC. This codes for CAWSVLRSSGANVLTF.

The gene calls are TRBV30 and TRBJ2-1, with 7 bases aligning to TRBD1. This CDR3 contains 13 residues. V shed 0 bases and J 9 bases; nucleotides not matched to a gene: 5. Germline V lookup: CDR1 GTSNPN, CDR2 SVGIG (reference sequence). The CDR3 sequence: CAWSVGTVGEQFF. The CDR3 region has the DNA TGTGCCTGGAGTGTAGGGACAGTGGGTGAGCAGTTCTTC.

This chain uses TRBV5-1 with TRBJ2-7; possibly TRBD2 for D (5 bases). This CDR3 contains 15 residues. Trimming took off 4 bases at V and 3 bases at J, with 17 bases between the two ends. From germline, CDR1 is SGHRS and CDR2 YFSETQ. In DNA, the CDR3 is TGCGCCAGCAGCCGAGGGCCCGGGAATCGCTACGAGCAGTACTTC. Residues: CASSRGPGNRYEQYF.

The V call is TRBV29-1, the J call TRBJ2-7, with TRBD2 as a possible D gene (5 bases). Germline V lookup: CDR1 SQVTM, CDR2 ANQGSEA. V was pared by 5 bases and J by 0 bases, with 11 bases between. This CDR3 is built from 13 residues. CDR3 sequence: CSVLLGSSYEQYF. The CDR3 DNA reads TGCAGCGTTCTTCTGGGGAGCTCCTACGAGCAGTACTTC.

The CDR3 DNA is TGTGCCAGCAGTTTATGGCAGGCCCACTCAGATACGCAGTATTTT. It codes for CASSLWQAHSDTQYF. The rearrangement links TRBV28 to TRBJ2-3; D call uncertain. Between the trimmed V and J ends, which lost 0 bases and 4 bases, there was a span of 11 bases. The germline CDR1 and CDR2 sequences are MDHEN and SYDVKM. The CDR3 is 15 amino acids.

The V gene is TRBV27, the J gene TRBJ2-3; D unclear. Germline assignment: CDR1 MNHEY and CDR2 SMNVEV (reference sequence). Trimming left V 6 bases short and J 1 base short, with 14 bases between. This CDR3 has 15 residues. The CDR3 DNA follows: TGTGCCAGCAGACGCCTCCAGGCCGGCACAGATACGCAGTATTTT. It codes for CASRRLQAGTDTQYF.

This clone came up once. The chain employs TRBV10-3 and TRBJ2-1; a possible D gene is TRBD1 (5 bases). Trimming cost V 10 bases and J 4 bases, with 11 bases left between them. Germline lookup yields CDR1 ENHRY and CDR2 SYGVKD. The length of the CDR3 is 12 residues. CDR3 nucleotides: TGTGCCACCGCGACAGAATACAATGAGCAGTTCTTC. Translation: CATATEYNEQFF.